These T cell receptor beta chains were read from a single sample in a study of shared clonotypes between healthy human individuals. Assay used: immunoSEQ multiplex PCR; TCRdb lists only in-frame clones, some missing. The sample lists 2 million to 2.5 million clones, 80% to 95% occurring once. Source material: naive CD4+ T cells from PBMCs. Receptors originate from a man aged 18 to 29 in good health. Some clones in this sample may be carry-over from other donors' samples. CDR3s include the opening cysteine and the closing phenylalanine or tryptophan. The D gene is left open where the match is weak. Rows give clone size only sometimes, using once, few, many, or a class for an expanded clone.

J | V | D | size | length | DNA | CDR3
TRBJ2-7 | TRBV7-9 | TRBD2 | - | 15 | TGTGCCAGCAGCCCGGGACTAGCGAGCTATTACGAGCAGTACTTC | CASSPGLASYYEQYF
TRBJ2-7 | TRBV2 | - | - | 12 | TGTGCCAGCGGCGACAGCTCCTACGAGCAGTACTTC | CASGDSSYEQYF
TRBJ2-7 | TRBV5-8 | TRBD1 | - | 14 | TGTGCCAGCAGACGGACAGGGCTCGGGGGTGAGCAGTACTTC | CASRRTGLGGEQYF
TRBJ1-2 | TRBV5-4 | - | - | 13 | TGTGCCAGCAGCTTGGCCCGGGCATATGGCTACACCTTC | CASSLARAYGYTF
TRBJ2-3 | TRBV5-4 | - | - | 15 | TGTGCCAGCAGCTTGGCGGGGGCGAGCACAGATACGCAGTATTTT | CASSLAGASTDTQYF
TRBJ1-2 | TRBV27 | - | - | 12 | TGTGCCAGCAGTTTAAGAGGGTATGGCTACACCTTC | CASSLRGYGYTF
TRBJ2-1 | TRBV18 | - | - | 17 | TGTGCCAGCTCACCAGGGGCAGGGCAAGGGCCCTACAATGAGCAGTTCTTC | CASSPGAGQGPYNEQFF
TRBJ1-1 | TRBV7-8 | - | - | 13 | TGTGCCAGCAGCTTAGCCCGGGCGGCTGAAGCTTTCTTT | CASSLARAAEAFF
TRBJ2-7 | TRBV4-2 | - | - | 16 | TGTGCCAGCAGCCAAGCCCTCGGTGGAGCCCTTTTCGAGCAGTACTTC | CASSQALGGALFEQYF
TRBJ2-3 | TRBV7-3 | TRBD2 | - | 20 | TGTGCCAGCAGCTTACGCCCTGGGACTAGCGGGAGCCCCACCGCAGATACGCAGTATTTT | CASSLRPGTSGSPTADTQYF
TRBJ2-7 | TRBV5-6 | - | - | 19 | TGTGCCAGCAGCCCCCAGGCCCCTCCCCGGGACTTTGGAAGGTACGAGCAGTACTTC | CASSPQAPPRDFGRYEQYF
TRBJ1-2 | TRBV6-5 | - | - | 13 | TGTGCCAGCAGTTCGGGACTCATCTATGGCTACACCTTC | CASSSGLIYGYTF
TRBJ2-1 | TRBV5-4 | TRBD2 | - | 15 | TGTGCCAGCAGCGGGGGACTAGTAAGTTGGAATGAGCAGTTCTTC | CASSGGLVSWNEQFF
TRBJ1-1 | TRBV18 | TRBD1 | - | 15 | TGTGCCAGCTCACCAGGACAGGGGATGAACACTGAAGCTTTCTTT | CASSPGQGMNTEAFF
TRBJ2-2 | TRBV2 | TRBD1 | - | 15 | TGTGCCAGCAGTGCACAGGGGAAGAACACCGGGGAGCTGTTTTTT | CASSAQGKNTGELFF
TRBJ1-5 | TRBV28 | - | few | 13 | TGTGCCAGCAGTGGATATAGCAATCAGCCCCAGCATTTT | CASSGYSNQPQHF
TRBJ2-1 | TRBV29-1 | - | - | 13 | TGCAGCGCCCCGGGCAGGGCCTACAATGAGCAGTTCTTC | CSAPGRAYNEQFF
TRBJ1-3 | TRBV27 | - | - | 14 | TGTGCCAGCAGCACGAGCTTCTCTGGAAACACCATATATTTT | CASSTSFSGNTIYF
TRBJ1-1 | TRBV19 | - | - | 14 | TGTGCCAGTAGCCCAGGACAGATGAACACTGAAGCTTTCTTT | CASSPGQMNTEAFF
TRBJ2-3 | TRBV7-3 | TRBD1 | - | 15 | TGTGCCAGCAGCTTAACAGGGGGCCCTCGGGATACGCAGTATTTT | CASSLTGGPRDTQYF
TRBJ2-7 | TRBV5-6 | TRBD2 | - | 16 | TGTGCCAGCAGCCTTAGCGGGAGGGCCCCGGCCTACGAGCAGTACTTC | CASSLSGRAPAYEQYF
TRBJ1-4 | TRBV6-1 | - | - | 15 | TGTGCCAGCAGTGAAATAAGGGGGGCTAATGAAAAACTGTTTTTT | CASSEIRGANEKLFF
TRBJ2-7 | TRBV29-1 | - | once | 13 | TGCAGCGTTGGGACAGCCAGAGCCTACGAGCAGTACTTC | CSVGTARAYEQYF
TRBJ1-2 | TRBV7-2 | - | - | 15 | TGTGCCAGCAGCTTAGGGGGCGGTGGACTCGGAGGCTACACCTTC | CASSLGGGGLGGYTF
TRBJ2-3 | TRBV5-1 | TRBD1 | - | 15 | TGCGCCAGCAGCCGGGGACAGGGGGGCACAGATACGCAGTATTTT | CASSRGQGGTDTQYF
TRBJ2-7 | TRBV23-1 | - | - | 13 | TGCGCCAGCAGTCAGAACCCGTCCTACGAGCAGTACTTC | CASSQNPSYEQYF
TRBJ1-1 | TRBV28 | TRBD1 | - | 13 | TGTGCCGTCGTCGGACAGGGTGGCACTGAAGCTTTCTTT | CAVVGQGGTEAFF
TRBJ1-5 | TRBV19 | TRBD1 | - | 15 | TGTGCCAGTAGTAGGACCGGACAGGGGAGTCAGCCCCAGCATTTT | CASSRTGQGSQPQHF
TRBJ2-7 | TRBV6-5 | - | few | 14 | TGTGCCAGCAGAGGCGGCCCTAGACCCTACGAGCAGTACTTC | CASRGGPRPYEQYF
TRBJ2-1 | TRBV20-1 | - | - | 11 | TGCAGTGCTAGGGTTAGCAATGAGCAGTTCTTC | CSARVSNEQFF
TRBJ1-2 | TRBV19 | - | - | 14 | TGTGCCAGTAGTGTCTCCCGTAGAGTCTATGGCTACACCTTC | CASSVSRRVYGYTF
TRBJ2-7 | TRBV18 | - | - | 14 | TGTGCCAGCTCACCACCTCTCGACGGCTACGAGCAGTACTTC | CASSPPLDGYEQYF
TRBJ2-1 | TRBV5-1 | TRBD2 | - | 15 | TGCGCCAGCAGCCCAATAGCGGGAGGGCAGGGTGAGCAGTTCTTC | CASSPIAGGQGEQFF
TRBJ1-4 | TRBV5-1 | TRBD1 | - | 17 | TGCGCCAGCAGGCGCACCACAGGGGGCCGGACTAATGAAAAACTGTTTTTT | CASRRTTGGRTNEKLFF
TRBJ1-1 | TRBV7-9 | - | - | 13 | TGTGCCAGCAGCTTAGGGGGATGGGCTGAAGCTTTCTTT | CASSLGGWAEAFF
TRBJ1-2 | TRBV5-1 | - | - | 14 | TGCGCCAGCAGCTTGGATACAGGGAACTATGGCTACACCTTC | CASSLDTGNYGYTF
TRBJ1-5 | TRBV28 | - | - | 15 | TGTGCCAGCAGTATCCCGGACAGTTCAAATCAGCCCCAGCATTTT | CASSIPDSSNQPQHF
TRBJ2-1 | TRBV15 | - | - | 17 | TGTGCCACCAGCAGAGATCCGAAGCGGCCCTCCTACAATGAGCAGTTCTTC | CATSRDPKRPSYNEQFF
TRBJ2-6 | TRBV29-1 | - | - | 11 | TGCAGCGTTCAGGGGGCCAACGTCCTGACTTTC | CSVQGANVLTF
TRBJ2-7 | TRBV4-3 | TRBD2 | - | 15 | TGCGCCAGCAGCTTCGGACTAGCGGGAGTGTACGAGCAGTACTTC | CASSFGLAGVYEQYF
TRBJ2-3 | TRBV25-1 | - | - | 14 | TGTGCCAGCAGTGAACAGGAAAACACAGATACGCAGTATTTT | CASSEQENTDTQYF
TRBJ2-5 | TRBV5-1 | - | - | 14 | TGCGCCAGCAGCTTGGGCTCCCAGCAAGAGACCCAGTACTTC | CASSLGSQQETQYF
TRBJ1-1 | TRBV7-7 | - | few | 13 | TGTGCCAGCAGCCCGGCGGGGGTAGGTGAAGCTTTCTTT | CASSPAGVGEAFF
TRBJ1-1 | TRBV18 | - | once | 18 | TGTGCCAGCTCACCGCTGGGTGCAGGGCCTTTTATGAACACTGAAGCTTTCTTT | CASSPLGAGPFMNTEAFF